This T cell receptor (beta chain) was recovered during a study of patients and donors after allogeneic stem cell transplantation. One entry per CDR3 protein results from TCRdb running MiXCR on the RT-PCR reads. The sample lists about 410,000 distinct CDR3 sequences; 15% to 20% were seen once. The TCR sequence derives from a human donor who was either an allogeneic HSCT recipient or a stem cell or donor lymphocyte infusion donor (not recorded which). It is not recorded whose cells these are; they may come from a transplant donor. Specimen: blood, either unsorted or a sorted T cell fraction (not recorded which).

CDR3 DNA sequence: TGTGCCAGCAGCCTTCTCCGCGGGGTCTACGAGCAGTACTTC. This codes for CASSLLRGVYEQYF. The chain uses TRBV11-2 and TRBJ2-7, with a tentative D call TRBD2 (6 bases). Germline-derived CDR1 and CDR2 are SGHAT and FQNNGV. CDR3 length equals 14 residues. Deletions cut 5 bases from V and 3 bases from J, with 14 bases between.